A single sample is the source of the 26 T cell receptor beta chains below, sequenced in a study of T cell clonality in common variable immunodeficiency. Study conclusions and caveats: Fewer deletions and N-nucleotide insertions were reportedly seen in common variable immunodeficiency TCR beta sequences.

Their specific antigens are unknown. Assay used: immunoSEQ multiplex PCR; TCRdb lists only in-frame clones, some missing. This sample includes around 15,000 clones with no singletons; its ten biggest clones take up 10% to 15%. Sequencing was carried out using peripheral blood mononuclear cells. Receptors were obtained from a human donor with common variable immunodeficiency.

The covered CDR3 bases are TGTGCCAGTAGCCGAGGGACAGGGGATACAGACGAG. Protein sequence: CASSRGTGDTDE. The CDR3 in its entirety is CASSRGTGDTDEQYF. The V gene is TRBV19, the J gene TRBJ2-7; 10 bases map to TRBD1. Read coverage stops 3 residues before the CDR3 terminus; the germline J gene supplies the remainder. The ends lost 6 bases at V and 5 bases at J; junction bases unmatched: 10. Per the germline V gene, CDR1 is LNHDA and CDR2 is SQIVND (reference sequence). This CDR3 spans 15 amino acids.

Concerning this clone: The read finishes 3 residues shy of the CDR3 end, and the germline J gene is used to complete it. V usage is TRBV18 and J usage is TRBJ1-3; D is unclear. Per the germline V gene, CDR1 is KGHSH and CDR2 is LQKENI. The V gene lost 2 bases and the J gene lost 1 base, with 12 bases spanning the gap. This CDR3 region has 16 residues. The DNA read from the CDR3 is TGTGCCAGCTCACCATCGGTAGCCGCGTCTGGAAACACC. Its translation: CASSPSVAASGNT. The whole CDR3 region reads CASSPSVAASGNTIYF. Looking up the rest from reference TRBV18 and TRBJ1-3 gives the full variable domain: NAGVMQNPRHLVRRRGQEARLRCSPMKGHSHVYWYRQLPEEGLKFMVYLQKENIIDESGMPKERFSAEFPKEGPSILRIQQVVRGDSAAYFCASSPSVAASGNTIYFGEGSWLTVV.

This clone was observed a handful of times. The read terminates 3 residues ahead of where the CDR3 ends, so the germline J gene completes it. The chain has TRBV7-9 and TRBJ2-2; 8 bases are a match to TRBD1. Losses at the gene ends were 11 bases for V and 5 bases for J; bases not matched to a gene: 10. The CDR3 totals 14 residues. Germline-derived CDR1 and CDR2 are SEHNR and FQNEAQ (reference sequence). The CDR3 spells CAVPARGRTGELFF. The CDR3 DNA, read in part, is TGTGCCGTACCGGCCAGGGGGCGGACCGGGGAG.

This clone was counted between two and nine times. The read terminates 3 residues before the CDR3 end, so the remaining end is supplied by the germline J gene. The chain combines TRBV6-1 with TRBJ2-5; D perhaps matches TRBD2 (5 bases). The CDR3 extends over 15 amino acids. V was pared by 2 bases and J by 5 bases, with 15 bases between. From germline, CDR1 is MNHNS and CDR2 SASEGT. The CDR3 spells CASSESVRGMETQYF. The part of the CDR3 DNA that was read is TGTGCCAGCAGTGAATCGGTCCGGGGTATGGAGACC.

This clone showed up just a few times. Sequencing ends 3 residues short of the CDR3 end; the germline J gene provides the rest. This chain links TRBV7-2 with TRBJ2-5; unclear D gene. There are 11 residues in the CDR3. Germline lookup yields CDR1 SGHTA and CDR2 FQGNSA. V gave up 6 bases and J gave up 0 bases, with 2 bases separating them. CDR3 amino acids: CASSNQETQYF. CDR3 bases read: TGTGCCAGCAGTAACCAAGAGACC.

Concerning this clone itself: The CDR3 is cut off 3 residues early in the read; its end comes from the germline J gene. The sample holds other DNA sequences that translate to the same CDR3. This rearrangement joins TRBV18 to TRBJ1-4; maybe TRBD1 (5 bases). CDR1 is KGHSH, CDR2 LQKENI, per germline. Trimming pared 6 bases from V and 0 bases from J, leaving 8 bases between. This CDR3 has 14 amino acids. This CDR3 is CASSPTATNEKLFF. The covered CDR3 bases are TGTGCCAGCTCCCCGACAGCAACTAATGAAAAA. The full variable domain, its missing parts supplied by reference TRBV18 and TRBJ1-4, is NAGVMQNPRHLVRRRGQEARLRCSPMKGHSHVYWYRQLPEEGLKFMVYLQKENIIDESGMPKERFSAEFPKEGPSILRIQQVVRGDSAAYFCASSPTATNEKLFFGSGTQLSVL.

As concerns this clone: The missing CDR3 end, 3 residues past where the read stops, is filled in from the germline J gene. V and J are TRBV7-2 and TRBJ2-2; D might be TRBD2 (5 bases). The CDR3 length is 12 residues. Looked up from germline, CDR1 is SGHTA and CDR2 is FQGNSA. CDR3 DNA, as far as it was read: TGTGCCAGCAGCTTTCTCGGGGTTGAG. This sequence encodes CASSFLGVE. In full, the CDR3 is CASSFLGVELFF.

The table lists this clone with a few counts. This CDR3 reads CSARLAGGTYEQYF. The sequenced part of the CDR3 DNA is TGCAGTGCTAGACTAGCAGGAGGAACCTACGAG. The gene calls are TRBV20-1 and TRBJ2-7, with a possible D match to TRBD2 (5 bases). Read coverage stops 3 residues before the CDR3 terminus; the germline J gene supplies the remainder. Germline values: CDR1 DFQATT, CDR2 SNEGSKA (reference sequence). V lost 2 bases, J lost 2 bases, and 13 bases lay in between. The CDR3 extends over 14 amino acids.

This clone showed up just a few times. The missing CDR3 end, 3 residues past where the read stops, is filled in from the germline J gene. The chain couples TRBV2 to TRBJ2-1; D unclear. This CDR3 region has 13 residues. The germline V gene has CDR1 SNHLY and CDR2 FYNNEI. V was pared by 6 bases and J by 4 bases, with 10 bases between. CDR3 loop: CASRLNNYNEQFF. The CDR3 bases that were read are TGTGCCAGCAGGCTCAACAATTACAATGAG.

This clone was seen a few times. The covered CDR3 bases are TGTGCCAGCAGTGGTCGGGGTGGGGGC. As protein: CASSGRGGG. The whole CDR3 is CASSGRGGGYTF. This chain uses TRBV7-9 with TRBJ1-2; D gene unclear. The read falls 3 residues short of the CDR3 end, and the missing part is taken from the germline J gene. CDR3 length: 12 amino acids. Germline assignment: CDR1 SEHNR and CDR2 FQNEAQ (reference sequence).

Concerning this clone: The CDR3 is cut off 3 residues early in the read; its end comes from the germline J gene. The chain links TRBV7-9 to TRBJ2-1; 7 nucleotides agree with TRBD1. The CDR3 has 15 residues. Germline-derived CDR1 and CDR2 are SEHNR and FQNEAQ (reference sequence). J gave up 7 bases and V 5 bases, and 11 bases lay outside the gene matches. The CDR3 sequence: CASSATGIKSNEQFF. Incomplete CDR3 DNA: TGTGCCAGCAGCGCGACAGGGATAAAGTCGAATGAG.

This clone has just a few counts. With the read ending 3 residues before the CDR3 end, the germline J gene is used to fill in that end. The chain is built from TRBV2 and TRBJ1-6; 10 bases agree with TRBD1. Germline assignment: CDR1 SNHLY and CDR2 FYNNEI. The CDR3 is 16 amino acids. V was clipped by 1 base and J by 9 bases; unmatched bases: 6. The CDR3 is CASSEVGGDRGSPLHF. The sequenced part of the CDR3 DNA is TGTGCCAGCAGTGAAGTCGGAGGGGACAGGGGTTCACCC.

There are a few counts of this clone. The CDR3 end falls 3 residues outside the read, so it is completed with the germline J gene. The rearrangement links TRBV6-1 to TRBJ1-1; D is undetermined. This CDR3 is 13 amino acids long. Per germline, CDR1 MNHNS and CDR2 SASEGT. Trimming took off 3 bases at V and 0 bases at J, with 5 bases between the two ends. The CDR3 sequence: CASSDLMNTEAFF. The sequenced CDR3 bases are TGTGCCAGCAGTGATTTAATGAACACTGAA.

Concerning this clone itself: The missing CDR3 end, 3 residues past where the read stops, is filled in from the germline J gene. The gene calls are TRBV5-1 and TRBJ2-5; TRBD1 matches 9 bases. The germline V gene has CDR1 SGHRS and CDR2 YFSETQ. The CDR3 loop spans 15 amino acids. The ends lost 3 bases at V and 2 bases at J; junction bases unmatched: 5. The DNA read from the CDR3 is TGCGCCAGCAGCTCGGGACAGGGAGCTCAAGAGACC. This translates into CASSSGQGAQET. The CDR3 as a whole reads CASSSGQGAQETQYF.

About this clone itself: The read ends 3 residues before the CDR3 terminus; that terminus is restored from the germline J gene. This chain links TRBV11-2 with TRBJ1-5, with a weak D call TRBD1 (5 bases). V shed 0 bases and J shed 7 bases, with 7 bases lying between them. From germline, CDR1 is SGHAT and CDR2 FQNNGV. This CDR3 is 13 amino acids long. The part of the CDR3 DNA that was read is TGTGCCAGCAGCTTAGACAGGGCCCAGCCC. It translates to CASSLDRAQP. Given in full, the CDR3 is CASSLDRAQPQHF.

With respect to this clone: The CDR3 is cut off 3 residues early in the read; its end comes from the germline J gene. The gene calls are TRBV7-2 and TRBJ1-5; TRBD1 agrees at 7 bases. This CDR3 region has 13 residues. Per germline, CDR1 SGHTA and CDR2 FQGNSA. V was clipped by 5 bases and J by 4 bases; unmatched bases: 2. This CDR3 is CASSVDRNQPQHF. The CDR3 bases that were read are TGTGCCAGCAGCGTGGACAGGAATCAGCCC.

This clone was detected only a few times. The read ends 3 residues early relative to the CDR3; the germline J gene fills the gap. This sequence joins TRBV7-8 and TRBJ1-3, with 7 positions matching TRBD1. The CDR3 is 17 amino acids. CDR1 SGHVS and CDR2 FQNEAQ come from the germline V gene. V lost 5 bases, J lost 0 bases, and 10 bases stayed unmatched. The CDR3 loop reads CASSNRQGRFSGNTIYF. CDR3 DNA (partial): TGTGCCAGCAGCAACCGACAGGGCCGCTTCTCTGGAAACACC.

This clone was seen a handful of times. Read data end 3 residues before the CDR3 end; the end is taken from the germline J gene. The V call is TRBV30, the J call TRBJ1-4; 7 nucleotides match TRBD1. There are 15 residues in the CDR3. Germline V lookup: CDR1 GTSNPN, CDR2 SVGIG (reference sequence). With V trimmed by 4 bases and J by 4 bases, 9 bases remained unmatched. The CDR3 spells CAWKRAGTVNEKLFF. Incomplete CDR3 DNA: TGTGCCTGGAAGAGAGCCGGGACAGTTAATGAAAAA.

Remarks on this clone: Read coverage stops 3 residues before the CDR3 terminus; the germline J gene supplies the remainder. The genes are TRBV19 and TRBJ2-1; 14 positions match TRBD2. V lost 5 bases and J lost 2; bases outside the gene matches: 5. The CDR3 contains 17 residues. The germline V gene has CDR1 LNHDA and CDR2 SQIVND (reference sequence). This chain's CDR3 is CASSWTSGRPTYNEQFF. CDR3 DNA (partial): TGTGCCAGTAGTTGGACTAGCGGGAGGCCGACCTACAATGAG.

This clone was observed a handful of times. Read sequence stops 3 residues before the CDR3 end, and the germline J gene provides the missing end. This chain uses TRBV18 with TRBJ2-3, with 12 bases identical to TRBD2. Germline assignment: CDR1 KGHSH and CDR2 LQKENI. V shed 2 bases, J shed 6 bases, and the junction held 3 bases outside the gene matches. CDR3 length: 15 amino acids. CDR3 sequence reads: CASSPDGTSGDTQYF. The sequenced CDR3 bases are TGTGCCAGCTCACCAGACGGGACTAGCGGGGATACG.

This clone has a handful of counts. Read coverage stops 3 residues before the CDR3 terminus; the germline J gene supplies the remainder. J is TRBJ1-5 and V is TRBV19; no clear D gene. CDR3 length equals 12 residues. V was trimmed by 4 bases and J by 6 bases, leaving 7 bases between them. Germline CDR1 is LNHDA and CDR2 is SQIVND (reference sequence). Partial CDR3 DNA: TGTGCCAGTAGTAGAGACGGTCAGCCC. Translated, it gives CASSRDGQP. In full, the CDR3 reads CASSRDGQPQHF.

This clone was found many times. The CDR3 end lies 3 residues beyond the end of the read and is filled in from the germline J gene. The chain couples TRBV2 to TRBJ2-3; D possibly corresponds to TRBD1 (6 bases). Deletions cut 4 bases from V and 2 bases from J, with 13 bases between. The CDR3 length is 15 residues. Germline V gene data show CDR1 as SNHLY and CDR2 as FYNNEI. The CDR3 DNA, read in part, is TGTGCCAGCAGTGTAAGGGACACGCACACAGATACG. Amino acids: CASSVRDTHTDT. The complete CDR3 protein is CASSVRDTHTDTQYF.

In regard to this clone: The read ends 3 residues before the CDR3 terminus; that terminus is restored from the germline J gene. The rearrangement uses TRBV6-1 and TRBJ2-5; the D is unclear. This CDR3 is built from 13 residues. Trimming took 6 bases from V and 1 from J, leaving 9 bases between them. Germline V lookup: CDR1 MNHNS, CDR2 SASEGT. The CDR3 reads CASRETAQETQYF. CDR3 DNA, as far as it was read: TGTGCCAGCAGAGAAACAGCCCAAGAGACC.

This clone is medium-sized within its sample. The read terminates 3 residues before the CDR3 end, so the remaining end is supplied by the germline J gene. The J gene is TRBJ2-5, the V gene TRBV9, with a tentative D call TRBD1 (6 bases). Deletions cut 0 bases from V and 2 bases from J, with 11 bases between. Germline CDR1 is SGDLS and CDR2 is YYNGEE. The CDR3 contains 15 residues. The CDR3 sequence is CASSVDGQIQETQYF. CDR3 DNA (partial): TGTGCCAGCAGCGTAGATGGACAGATACAAGAGACC.

In its sample, this clone was seen many times. Read data end 3 residues before the CDR3 end; the end is taken from the germline J gene. V usage is TRBV18 and J usage is TRBJ2-2, with 9 bases lining up with TRBD1. V shed 2 bases and J 7 bases; nucleotides not matched to a gene: 8. This CDR3 contains 16 residues. CDR1 KGHSH and CDR2 LQKENI come from the germline V gene. The CDR3 DNA, read in part, is TGTGCCAGCTCACCAACCGGGACAGGGCCTATCGGGGAG. Translated: CASSPTGTGPIGE. The full CDR3 protein reads CASSPTGTGPIGELFF.

Note on this clone: The read ends 3 residues shy of where the CDR3 ends; the end is completed using the germline J gene. The chain links TRBV19 to TRBJ1-2; TRBD1 matches 7 bases. The CDR3 totals 15 residues. Germline lookup yields CDR1 LNHDA and CDR2 SQIVND (reference sequence). Germline trimming cut 5 bases from V and 4 bases from J; bases unmatched to any gene: 10. The CDR3 spells CASSSPRDSIYGYTF. Incomplete CDR3 DNA: TGTGCCAGTAGTTCTCCCCGGGACAGTATCTATGGC.